This T cell receptor beta chain was profiled in a study of memory CD8 T cells in hepatitis C reinfection. Turning to the study itself: HCV reinfection meant a positive HCV RNA test after two negative tests at least 60 days apart. Whole-study findings and limits: Only a handful of donors prevented definitive conclusions about public clonotypes.

Some clones are missing from TCRdb's copy, which holds only in-frame ones; the method was immunoSEQ multiplex PCR. In the table there are 6,400 or so clones, roughly nine tenths of which are singletons. Germline V gene data show CDR1 as SGHRS and CDR2 as YFSETQ. There are 17 residues in the CDR3. Time point in this sample: pre-reinfection, 55 to 20 weeks before reinfection detection. TCR sequencing was done directly ex vivo on sorted cells, without expansion in vitro. Control naive CD8 T cells came from a couple of donors at all three reinfection time points. About this clone: The antigen remains undetermined. The junction departs from the called germline gene at one end, perhaps through a read error.

The sequence came from a middle-aged man with hepatitis C virus infection. Specimen: naive CD8+ T cells sorted from blood. This sequence joins TRBV5-1 and TRBJ2-1; 13 nucleotides agree with TRBD2. The CDR3 DNA follows: TGCGCCAGCAGCCTGTCACTAGCGGGAGGGCCCTACGATGAGCAGTTCTTC. It translates to CASSLSLAGGPYDEQFF.